This T cell receptor beta chain was retrieved from a study of cytomegalovirus exposure and HLA in healthy donors. This clone was seen more than once but under ten times. The PCR employed 60 Vbeta primers together with 13 Jbeta primers. TCRdb's copy holds only in-frame clones and misses some; the assay was immunoSEQ multiplex PCR. Here the sample spans 150,000 to 200,000 clones, around 83% being singletons. The V gene's germline CDR1 is SNHLY and CDR2 FYNNEI. Losses at the gene ends were 0 bases for V and 3 bases for J; bases not matched to a gene: 14. The length of the CDR3 is 20 residues. This sequence was found in a man in his forties or fifties in good health and CMV-seronegative. The chain combines TRBV2 with TRBJ1-2; TRBD1 aligns across 12 bases. Material: PBMCs. The CDR3 here is CASSEAGLRDRGRLDYGYTF. The CDR3 bases are TGTGCCAGCAGTGAAGCTGGACTCCGGGACAGGGGGCGCCTGGACTATGGCTACACCTTC.